The rows below give T cell receptor beta chains drawn from one sample of a study of shared clonotypes between healthy human individuals. The assay was immunoSEQ multiplex PCR, and TCRdb's table has in-frame clones only and misses some. The data hold some 500,000 clones, with 95% to 96% observed a single time. The sequencing input was naive CD4+ T cells sorted from blood. The source of these receptors is a woman between 25 and 40 years old in good health. CDR3s include the opening cysteine and the closing phenylalanine or tryptophan. The D gene is left open where the match is weak.

TRBV28	TRBD2	TRBJ2-1	CASSFSGLAAYNEQFF	TGTGCCAGCAGTTTTTCGGGACTAGCAGCTTACAATGAGCAGTTCTTC
TRBV2	-	TRBJ1-3	CASIEGRNRNTIYF	TGTGCCAGCATCGAGGGGCGAAACAGAAACACCATATATTTT
TRBV6-4	-	TRBJ2-1	CASSVDQSSYNEQFF	TGTGCCAGCAGTGTTGACCAGAGCTCCTACAATGAGCAGTTCTTC
TRBV28	-	TRBJ2-7	CASSLRRYEQYF	TGTGCCAGCAGTTTAAGGAGATACGAGCAGTACTTC
TRBV13	-	TRBJ2-1	CASSLGLTAKVRYNEQFF	TGTGCCAGCAGCTTAGGCCTAACAGCCAAAGTACGATACAATGAGCAGTTCTTC
TRBV28	-	TRBJ1-2	CASSTAFPPGYTF	TGTGCCAGCAGTACAGCGTTCCCTCCTGGCTACACCTTC
TRBV4-1	TRBD1	TRBJ1-1	CASSPRDRHTEAFF	TGCGCCAGCAGCCCCCGGGACAGGCACACTGAAGCTTTCTTT
TRBV30	-	TRBJ2-3	CAWKRGSDTQYF	TGTGCCTGGAAACGGGGCTCAGATACGCAGTATTTT
TRBV5-5	TRBD1	TRBJ2-7	CASSTTRGRWEQYF	TGTGCCAGCAGCACGACCAGGGGGCGCTGGGAGCAGTACTTC
TRBV28	TRBD1	TRBJ2-2	CASSPGQGVPGELFF	TGTGCCAGCAGCCCGGGACAGGGCGTACCCGGGGAGCTGTTTTTT
TRBV10-1	-	TRBJ1-1	CASSEGEWAFF	TGCGCCAGCAGTGAGGGGGAGTGGGCTTTCTTT
TRBV9	TRBD1	TRBJ2-2	CASSVNPGQGYTGELFF	TGTGCCAGCAGCGTAAATCCGGGACAGGGGTACACCGGGGAGCTGTTTTTT
TRBV29-1	-	TRBJ2-1	CSVHYNEQFF	TGCAGCGTCCACTACAATGAGCAGTTCTTC
TRBV5-1	-	TRBJ1-1	CASSLDGLNTEAFF	TGCGCCAGCAGCTTGGACGGTCTGAACACTGAAGCTTTCTTT
TRBV19	TRBD2	TRBJ2-7	CASSVQAGATYEQYF	TGTGCCAGTAGTGTCCAAGCGGGAGCGACCTACGAGCAGTACTTC
TRBV18	-	TRBJ1-2	CASSPPRGDYGYTF	TGTGCCAGCTCACCACCAAGAGGGGACTATGGCTACACCTTC
TRBV28	-	TRBJ1-5	CASRSGVGSNQPQHF	TGTGCCAGTCGGTCTGGGGTCGGAAGCAATCAGCCCCAGCATTTT
TRBV29-1	-	TRBJ2-2	CSVRDPGELFF	TGCAGCGTTAGGGACCCCGGGGAGCTGTTTTTT
TRBV2	TRBD2	TRBJ2-1	CASRREVGDNEQFF	TGTGCCAGCCGGCGGGAGGTCGGGGACAATGAGCAGTTCTTC
TRBV11-2	TRBD2	TRBJ2-7	CASSLIVREPHEQYF	TGTGCCAGCAGCTTAATTGTGCGGGAGCCCCACGAGCAGTACTTC